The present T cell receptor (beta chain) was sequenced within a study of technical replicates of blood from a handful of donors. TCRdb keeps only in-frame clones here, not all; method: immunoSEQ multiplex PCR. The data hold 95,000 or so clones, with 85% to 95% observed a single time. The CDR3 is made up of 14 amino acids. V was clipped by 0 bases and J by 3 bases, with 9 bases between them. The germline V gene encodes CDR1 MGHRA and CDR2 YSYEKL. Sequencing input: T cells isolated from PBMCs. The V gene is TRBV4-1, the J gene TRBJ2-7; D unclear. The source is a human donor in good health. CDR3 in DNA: TGCGCCAGCAGCCAAGATGGAGTCGGCTACGAGCAGTACTTC. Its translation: CASSQDGVGYEQYF.